These T cell receptor beta chains were read from a single sample in a study of beta chain features in type 1 diabetes. Method: immunoSEQ multiplex PCR; TCRdb's copy keeps in-frame clones and lacks some. In the table there are 200,000 to 300,000 clones, around 20% of which are singletons. The sequenced sample consisted of naive CD4+ T cells from blood. The receptors stem from a woman aged 40-49 years with type 1 diabetes. CDR3s include the opening cysteine and the closing phenylalanine or tryptophan. Fields, in order: J gene, V gene, CDR3 length, CDR3 protein.

j_call: TRBJ2-1; v_call: TRBV29-1; cdr3_length: 14; cdr3_aa: CSSAEGGGFNEQFF
j_call: TRBJ1-1; v_call: TRBV18; cdr3_length: 15; cdr3_aa: CASSPKEGMNTEAFF
j_call: TRBJ1-1; v_call: TRBV7-9; cdr3_length: 15; cdr3_aa: CASSLDSRLNTEAFF
j_call: TRBJ1-1; v_call: TRBV7-9; cdr3_length: 14; cdr3_aa: CASSSYRAGTEAFF
j_call: TRBJ2-5; v_call: TRBV15; cdr3_length: 11; cdr3_aa: CATSHAETQYF
j_call: TRBJ2-5; v_call: TRBV7-9; cdr3_length: 14; cdr3_aa: CASSFQAGQETQYF
j_call: TRBJ1-5; v_call: TRBV7-8; cdr3_length: 13; cdr3_aa: CASSFDRAQPQHF
j_call: TRBJ2-7; v_call: TRBV28; cdr3_length: 15; cdr3_aa: CASRQRQGFSYEQYF
j_call: TRBJ2-1; v_call: TRBV7-2; cdr3_length: 16; cdr3_aa: CASSSRDSRGHNEQFF
j_call: TRBJ2-1; v_call: TRBV7-2; cdr3_length: 15; cdr3_aa: CASSLRTSGYNEQFF
j_call: TRBJ1-6; v_call: TRBV7-2; cdr3_length: 15; cdr3_aa: CASSLRGSYNSPLHF
j_call: TRBJ2-3; v_call: TRBV5-4; cdr3_length: 16; cdr3_aa: CASSRPSGTDTDTQYF
j_call: TRBJ2-7; v_call: TRBV6-5; cdr3_length: 14; cdr3_aa: CASSRTGGGSEQYF
j_call: TRBJ2-1; v_call: TRBV10-3; cdr3_length: 17; cdr3_aa: CAISGPQTSGSLDEQFF
j_call: TRBJ2-1; v_call: TRBV5-1; cdr3_length: 15; cdr3_aa: CASSALAGAYNEQFF
j_call: TRBJ2-6; v_call: TRBV29-1; cdr3_length: 13; cdr3_aa: CSAGGAGANVLTF
j_call: TRBJ1-6; v_call: TRBV7-9; cdr3_length: 18; cdr3_aa: CASSLALFYRDSYSPLHF
j_call: TRBJ2-3; v_call: TRBV29-1; cdr3_length: 15; cdr3_aa: CSVDSPSGHTDTQYF
j_call: TRBJ1-4; v_call: TRBV19; cdr3_length: 14; cdr3_aa: CATKSEPTNEKLFF
j_call: TRBJ2-1; v_call: TRBV5-1; cdr3_length: 16; cdr3_aa: CASSLGMAGAYNEQFF
j_call: TRBJ2-5; v_call: TRBV5-8; cdr3_length: 13; cdr3_aa: CASSRTDEETQYF
j_call: TRBJ1-2; v_call: TRBV9; cdr3_length: 17; cdr3_aa: CASSGDRGGRRGYGYTF
j_call: TRBJ2-1; v_call: TRBV27; cdr3_length: 15; cdr3_aa: CASSLVAGLYNEQFF
j_call: TRBJ2-5; v_call: TRBV5-1; cdr3_length: 13; cdr3_aa: CASSVRVQETQYF
j_call: TRBJ1-2; v_call: TRBV5-1; cdr3_length: 12; cdr3_aa: CASSYDRYGYTF
j_call: TRBJ1-2; v_call: TRBV28; cdr3_length: 13; cdr3_aa: CASASGPEGGYTF
j_call: TRBJ2-5; v_call: TRBV5-4; cdr3_length: 14; cdr3_aa: CASSTGHLQETQYF
j_call: TRBJ2-6; v_call: TRBV30; cdr3_length: 17; cdr3_aa: CAWSGGRGLSGANVLTF